The 3 T cell receptor beta chains below all came from one sample that was sequenced in a study of cytomegalovirus exposure and HLA in healthy donors (dated by TCRdb to 2017 to 2019). The library came from the immunoSEQ multiplex PCR assay. The multiplex PCR relied on a mix of 60 forward primers for TCR Vbeta segments and 13 reverse primers for TCR Jbeta segments. TCRdb retrieved this table from immuneACCESS and kept in-frame rearrangements only. Not all clones are present; in checked studies, unresolved V genes account for under half, and no reason is known for the remainder. The sample profile shows about 170,000 clones; 65% to 85% of them were found once. The top ten hold 6% to 7.5% of the sample. Sequencing used PBMCs. These receptor sequences come from a man aged 35-49 years in good health and CMV-seropositive.

V usage is TRBV6-5 and J usage is TRBJ2-3, with no clear D. The CDR3 runs to 15 residues. V lost 6 bases and J 2 bases, leaving 15 bases between the germline ends. Germline CDR1 MNHEY, CDR2 SVGAGI. CDR3 amino acids: CASRLTSTTTDTQYF. CDR3 sequence (DNA): TGTGCCAGCAGGCTTACTTCTACTACCACAGATACGCAGTATTTT.

The genes are TRBV13 and TRBJ2-7; a possible D gene is TRBD1 (6 bases). Trimming removed 5 bases at V and 0 bases at J, with 17 bases between. The CDR3 extends over 16 amino acids. Germline V gene lookup returns CDR1 PRHDT and CDR2 FYEKMQ (reference sequence). Here the CDR3 DNA reads TGTGCCAGCAGCACCCTAGGGCAGGGGAGCTCCTACGAGCAGTACTTC. Its translation: CASSTLGQGSSYEQYF.

The rearrangement joins TRBV5-4 to TRBJ2-7; 8 nucleotides agree with TRBD2. The CDR3 loop spans 15 amino acids. With V trimmed by 4 bases and J by 7 bases, 13 bases remained unmatched. CDR1 and CDR2 (germline): SGHNT, YYREEE (reference sequence). The CDR3: CASSPAGGAILEQYF. CDR3 bases: TGTGCCAGCAGCCCGGCCGGGGGGGCGATCTTAGAGCAGTACTTC.